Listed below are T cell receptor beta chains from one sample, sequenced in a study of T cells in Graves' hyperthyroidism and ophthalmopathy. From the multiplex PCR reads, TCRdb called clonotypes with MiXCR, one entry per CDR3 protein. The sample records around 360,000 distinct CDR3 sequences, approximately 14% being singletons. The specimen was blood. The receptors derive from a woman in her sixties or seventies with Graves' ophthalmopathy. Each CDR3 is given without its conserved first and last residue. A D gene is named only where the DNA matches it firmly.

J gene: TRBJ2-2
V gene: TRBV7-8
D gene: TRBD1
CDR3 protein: ASRGNRGLPNTGELF

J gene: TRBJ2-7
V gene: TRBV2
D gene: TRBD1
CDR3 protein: ASTGTDYEQY

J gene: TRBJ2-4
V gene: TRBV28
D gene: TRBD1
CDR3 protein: ASSLSLDRDNIQY

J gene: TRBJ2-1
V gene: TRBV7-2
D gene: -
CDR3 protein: ASSLDTGGRHYNEQF

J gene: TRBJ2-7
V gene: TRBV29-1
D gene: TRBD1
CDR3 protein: SVRGPGEEQY

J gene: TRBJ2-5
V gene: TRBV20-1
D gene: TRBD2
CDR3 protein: SATTSGRETQY

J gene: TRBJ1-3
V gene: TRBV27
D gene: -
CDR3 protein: ASRGRLSGNTIY

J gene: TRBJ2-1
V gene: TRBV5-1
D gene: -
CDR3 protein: ASSLVRNNEQF

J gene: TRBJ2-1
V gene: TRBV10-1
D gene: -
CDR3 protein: ASSGTMANEQF

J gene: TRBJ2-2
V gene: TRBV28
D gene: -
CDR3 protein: ASSWGRGTGELF

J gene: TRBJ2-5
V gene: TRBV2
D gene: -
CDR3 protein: ASSEGGLRHQETQY

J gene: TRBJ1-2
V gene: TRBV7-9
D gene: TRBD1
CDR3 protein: ASSPTGQQDYT

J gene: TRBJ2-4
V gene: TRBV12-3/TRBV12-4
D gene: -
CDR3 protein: ASSLNIIAKNIQY

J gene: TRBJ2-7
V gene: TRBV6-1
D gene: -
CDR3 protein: ATARTGYEQY

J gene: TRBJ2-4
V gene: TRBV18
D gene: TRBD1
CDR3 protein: ASSPQGQSKNIQY

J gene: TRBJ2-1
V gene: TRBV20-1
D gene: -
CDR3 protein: SATPDGTREQF

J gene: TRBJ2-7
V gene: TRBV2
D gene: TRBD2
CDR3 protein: ASSAASGRVYEQY

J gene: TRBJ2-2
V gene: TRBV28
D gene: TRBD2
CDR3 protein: ASSQPGGRVTGELF

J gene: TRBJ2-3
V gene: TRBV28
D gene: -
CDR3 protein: ASARSAPRTDTQY

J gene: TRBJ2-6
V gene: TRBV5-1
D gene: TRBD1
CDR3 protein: ASSLVLGRGRTGANVLT

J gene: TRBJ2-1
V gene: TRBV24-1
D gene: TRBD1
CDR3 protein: ATSDGDGTARNEQF

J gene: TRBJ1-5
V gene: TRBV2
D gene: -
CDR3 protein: ASSETGSDNQPQH